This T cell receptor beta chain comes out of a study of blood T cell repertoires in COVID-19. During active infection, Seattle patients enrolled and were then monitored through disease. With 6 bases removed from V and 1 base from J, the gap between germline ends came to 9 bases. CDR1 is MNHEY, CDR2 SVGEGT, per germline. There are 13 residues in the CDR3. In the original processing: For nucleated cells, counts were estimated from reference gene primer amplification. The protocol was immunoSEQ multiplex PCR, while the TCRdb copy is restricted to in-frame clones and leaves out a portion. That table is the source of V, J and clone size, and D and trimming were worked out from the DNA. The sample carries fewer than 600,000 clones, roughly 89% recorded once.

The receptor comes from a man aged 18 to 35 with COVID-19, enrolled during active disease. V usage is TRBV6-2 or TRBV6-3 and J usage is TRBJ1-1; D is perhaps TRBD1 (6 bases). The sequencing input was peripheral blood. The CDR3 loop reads CASSLTGNTEAFF. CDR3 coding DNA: TGTGCCAGCAGCCTGACAGGGAACACTGAAGCTTTCTTT.